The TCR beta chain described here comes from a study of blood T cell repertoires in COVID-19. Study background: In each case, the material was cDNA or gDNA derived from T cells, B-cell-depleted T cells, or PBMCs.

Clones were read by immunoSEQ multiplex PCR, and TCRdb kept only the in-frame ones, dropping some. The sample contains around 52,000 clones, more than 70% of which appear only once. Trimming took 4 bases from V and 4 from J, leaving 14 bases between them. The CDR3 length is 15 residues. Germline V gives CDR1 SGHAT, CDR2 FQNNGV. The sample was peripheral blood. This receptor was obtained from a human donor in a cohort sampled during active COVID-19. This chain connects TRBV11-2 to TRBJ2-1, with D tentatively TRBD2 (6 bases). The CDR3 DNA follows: TGTGCCAGCAGCTCTAGGGGCGGGGATTACAATGAGCAGTTCTTC. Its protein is CASSSRGGDYNEQFF.